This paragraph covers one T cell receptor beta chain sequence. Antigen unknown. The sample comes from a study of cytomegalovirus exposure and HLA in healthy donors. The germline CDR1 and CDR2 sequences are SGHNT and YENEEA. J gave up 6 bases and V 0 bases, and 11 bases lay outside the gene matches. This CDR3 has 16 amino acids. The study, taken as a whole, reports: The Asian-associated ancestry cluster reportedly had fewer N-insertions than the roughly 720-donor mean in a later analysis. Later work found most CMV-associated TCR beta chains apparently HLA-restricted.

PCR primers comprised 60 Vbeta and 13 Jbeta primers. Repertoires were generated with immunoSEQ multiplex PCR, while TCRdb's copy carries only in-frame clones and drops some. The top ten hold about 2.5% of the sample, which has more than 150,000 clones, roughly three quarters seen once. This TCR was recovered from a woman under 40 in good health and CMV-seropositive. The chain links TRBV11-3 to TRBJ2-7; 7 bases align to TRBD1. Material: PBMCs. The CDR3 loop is CASSLDLPGGYVEQYF. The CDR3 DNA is TGTGCCAGCAGCTTAGATCTACCAGGGGGTTACGTCGAGCAGTACTTC.